The 29 T cell receptor beta chains listed next were all sequenced from one sample in a study of cytomegalovirus exposure and HLA in healthy donors. Generated by immunoSEQ multiplex PCR, the TCRdb table keeps only in-frame clones and is missing some. The sample consists of hundreds of thousands of clones, about 88% of them appearing once. The sequenced sample consisted of PBMCs. These receptor sequences come from a man between 18 and 35 years old in good health and CMV-seropositive.

This chain uses TRBV10-3 with TRBJ2-1; the match to TRBD2 covers 12 bases. The V and J ends lost 4 bases and 8 bases, in that order; junction bases with no gene match: 12. The germline V gene encodes CDR1 ENHRY and CDR2 SYGVKD. This CDR3 has 17 residues. CDR3 amino acids: CAISASTGLAGEDEQFF. DNA for the CDR3: TGTGCCATCAGTGCTTCTACGGGACTAGCGGGCGAGGATGAGCAGTTCTTC.

The chain has TRBV9 and TRBJ1-2; no clear D. The V gene lost 0 bases and the J gene lost 8 bases, with 8 bases spanning the gap. The germline V gene encodes CDR1 SGDLS and CDR2 YYNGEE. The CDR3 has 12 amino acids. The CDR3 protein is CASSVGGGGYTF. The CDR3, as DNA: TGTGCCAGCAGCGTAGGAGGCGGCGGCTACACCTTC.

The chain's CDR3 is CASSPPGSGRVYEQYF. For the CDR3, the DNA is TGTGCCAGCTCACCACCGGGTAGCGGGAGGGTATACGAGCAGTACTTC. The chain carries TRBV18 and TRBJ2-7; 11 bases are a match to TRBD2. The junction had 5 bases not matched to a gene; V was cut back by 0 bases and J by 4 bases. This CDR3 is built from 16 residues. Germline V lookup: CDR1 KGHSH, CDR2 LQKENI.

This chain joins TRBV29-1 and TRBJ1-2; D call uncertain. Germline CDR1 reads SQVTM; CDR2 reads ANQGSEA. V was clipped by 4 bases and J by 5 bases, with 26 bases between them. The CDR3 runs 17 residues. CDR3 region: CSVGAKGELPRSYGYTF. CDR3 coding DNA: TGCAGCGTTGGAGCAAAGGGCGAGCTACCGCGTAGTTATGGCTACACCTTC.

The chain is built from TRBV6-1 and TRBJ2-7; a weak D match, TRBD2 (7 bases). The CDR3 is 15 residues long. V shed 4 bases and J shed 0 bases, with 13 bases lying between them. Per the germline V gene, CDR1 is MNHNS and CDR2 is SASEGT. The CDR3 DNA follows: TGTGCCAGCAGTGTCTCGGGGGGCAGCTCCTACGAGCAGTACTTC. Its translation is CASSVSGGSSYEQYF.

The V call is TRBV2, the J call TRBJ1-2, with D perhaps matching TRBD1 (6 bases). CDR1 is SNHLY and CDR2 is FYNNEI in the germline V gene. CDR3 length: 16 amino acids. V dropped 6 bases and J dropped 3 bases, with 20 bases sitting between them. The CDR3 sequence is CASRERGGGEYYGYTF. The CDR3 bases are TGTGCCAGCAGAGAAAGGGGGGGCGGCGAGTACTATGGCTACACCTTC.

To note about this clone: Other nucleotide sequences in the sample specify the same CDR3. The chain joins TRBV15 to TRBJ1-1; D not certain. Trimming took off 1 base at V and 0 bases at J, with 6 bases between the two ends. The CDR3 covers 14 residues. Germline V gene data show CDR1 as LNHNV and CDR2 as YYDKDF (reference sequence). In DNA, the CDR3 is TGTGCCACCAGCAGAGCAGGTTTGAACACTGAAGCTTTCTTT. Protein: CATSRAGLNTEAFF.

The gene calls are TRBV5-1 and TRBJ2-7; D is unclear. This CDR3 comprises 13 residues. Per the germline V gene, CDR1 is SGHRS and CDR2 is YFSETQ. Trimming cost V 4 bases and J 2 bases, with 10 bases left between them. Here the CDR3 DNA reads TGCGCCAGCAGCGGCCCCGGACCCTACGAGCAGTACTTC. Translating gives CASSGPGPYEQYF.

This clone was counted a single time. V gene TRBV6-5 combines with J gene TRBJ2-7; 12 bases match TRBD2. J lost 0 bases, V lost 8 bases, and 5 bases had no gene match. The CDR3 totals 15 residues. Germline CDR1 and CDR2: MNHEY and SVGAGI. This CDR3 reads CASGQTSGSSYEQYF. In DNA form, the CDR3 reads TGTGCCAGCGGACAGACTAGCGGGAGCTCCTACGAGCAGTACTTC.

The chain uses TRBV10-3 and TRBJ2-7; TRBD2 matches 15 bases. Per germline, CDR1 ENHRY and CDR2 SYGVKD. J lost 7 bases, V lost 4 bases, and 2 bases had no gene match. The CDR3 is 14 residues long. CDR3: CAISGTSGRDEQYF. CDR3 in DNA: TGTGCCATCAGTGGGACTAGCGGGAGGGATGAGCAGTACTTC.

The chain recombines TRBV2 with TRBJ2-1, with D perhaps matching TRBD2 (6 bases). The length of the CDR3 is 15 residues. The germline gives CDR1 SNHLY, CDR2 FYNNEI. The germline V and J ends were trimmed by 6 bases and 4 bases, with 16 bases remaining between them. The chain's CDR3 is CASRGDRERYNEQFF. The CDR3 bases are TGTGCCAGCAGAGGGGACCGGGAGAGATACAATGAGCAGTTCTTC.

This chain uses TRBV19 with TRBJ2-3, with TRBD2 matching over 10 bases. V trimming: 10 bases; J trimming: 0 bases; junction bases outside the gene matches: 4. There are 14 residues in the CDR3. Germline loops: CDR1 LNHDA, CDR2 SQIVND (reference sequence). The CDR3 sequence is CATASGSSTDTQYF. For the CDR3, the DNA is TGTGCCACCGCTAGCGGGAGCAGCACAGATACGCAGTATTTT.

The chain uses TRBV5-1 and TRBJ2-2; D may be TRBD2 (6 bases). There are 15 residues in the CDR3. The V gene's germline CDR1 is SGHRS and CDR2 YFSETQ. V was pared by 0 bases and J by 6 bases, with 12 bases between. CDR3 in amino acids: CASSLVAEGSGELFF. The CDR3 DNA reads TGCGCCAGCAGCTTGGTTGCGGAGGGATCCGGGGAGCTGTTTTTT.

The genes are TRBV11-2 and TRBJ2-2; unclear D gene. The CDR3 has 15 residues. Trimming pared 1 base from V and 1 base from J, leaving 7 bases between. Germline lookup yields CDR1 SGHAT and CDR2 FQNNGV. CDR3: CASSLVGKNTGELFF. The CDR3 DNA sequence: TGTGCCAGCAGCTTAGTAGGCAAGAACACCGGGGAGCTGTTTTTT.

The chain combines TRBV28 with TRBJ2-7; D unclear. V was trimmed by 3 bases and J by 2 bases, leaving 11 bases between them. This CDR3 has 14 residues. CDR1 and CDR2 (germline): MDHEN, SYDVKM. The CDR3 bases are TGTGCCAGCAGTTTGCCAGGATCGACCTACGAGCAGTACTTC. It yields the protein CASSLPGSTYEQYF.

The chain carries TRBV6-1 and TRBJ1-5; D remains unclear. Trimming removed 4 bases from V and 9 bases from J, with 10 bases in between. This CDR3 has 12 amino acids. Germline V gene data show CDR1 as MNHNS and CDR2 as SASEGT. The CDR3 region is CASSVGARPQHF. The CDR3 DNA follows: TGTGCCAGCAGTGTCGGTGCGCGGCCCCAGCATTTT.

J is TRBJ2-7 and V is TRBV5-6; 7 nucleotides align to TRBD2. Germline CDR1 is SGHDT and CDR2 is YYEEEE. The V segment lost 4 bases and the J segment 0 bases; nucleotides outside the gene matches: 4. The CDR3 is 14 residues long. The CDR3 nucleotides are TGTGCCAGCAGCCCCGGGGGGTCCTCCTACGAGCAGTACTTC. The encoded protein is CASSPGGSSYEQYF.

The gene calls are TRBV5-1 and TRBJ1-1, with a tentative D call TRBD1 (5 bases). V lost 4 bases to trimming and J lost 5 bases, with 9 bases between them. This CDR3 is built from 12 residues. The germline CDR1 and CDR2 sequences are SGHRS and YFSETQ. Here the CDR3 reads CASSRGETEAFF. CDR3 coding DNA: TGCGCCAGCAGCAGGGGCGAGACTGAAGCTTTCTTT. Together with reference TRBV5-1 and TRBJ1-1, the CDR3 gives the full variable domain: KAGVTQTPRYLIKTRGQQVTLSCSPISGHRSVSWYQQTPGQGLQFLFEYFSETQRNKGNFPGRFSGRQFSNSRSEMNVSTLELGDSALYLCASSRGETEAFFGQGTRLTVV.

The chain uses TRBV9 and TRBJ2-7; TRBD1 aligns across 8 bases. From germline, CDR1 is SGDLS and CDR2 YYNGEE. The CDR3 length is 14 residues. J lost 3 bases, V lost 4 bases, and 6 bases had no gene match. The CDR3 loop reads CASSKQGGNYEQYF. CDR3 DNA: TGTGCCAGCAGCAAACAGGGGGGCAACTACGAGCAGTACTTC. The variable domain in full, completed from reference TRBV9 and TRBJ2-7, reads DSGVTQTPKHLITATGQRVTLRCSPRSGDLSVYWYQQSLDQGLQFLIQYYNGEERAKGNILERFSAQQFPDLHSELNLSSLELGDSALYFCASSKQGGNYEQYFGPGTRLTVT.

V and J are TRBV5-6 and TRBJ2-2, with 10 bases identical to TRBD2. Trimming took 1 base from V and 3 from J; bases not matched to a gene: 6. The germline gives CDR1 SGHDT, CDR2 YYEEEE. CDR3 length: 17 residues. Here the CDR3 DNA reads TGTGCCAGCAGCTTGTCGCTAGCGGGAGTATACACCGGGGAGCTGTTTTTT. Encoded protein: CASSLSLAGVYTGELFF.

The chain couples TRBV28 to TRBJ2-1; no clear D. The CDR3 consists of 13 residues. Germline CDR1 MDHEN, CDR2 SYDVKM. The ends were cut back, 5 bases at V and 1 base at J, with 6 bases in the middle. The CDR3 loop reads CASSPQSYNEQFF. For the CDR3, the DNA is TGTGCCAGCAGTCCCCAATCCTACAATGAGCAGTTCTTC.

This chain links TRBV10-2 with TRBJ1-1; D is possibly TRBD1 (6 bases). V gave up 4 bases and J gave up 2 bases, with 8 bases separating them. The CDR3 contains 13 residues. CDR1 is WSHSY, CDR2 SAAADI, per germline. CDR3 residues: CASSGQENTEAFF. The CDR3 coding sequence is TGCGCCAGCAGTGGACAGGAAAACACTGAAGCTTTCTTT.

This clone was recorded a few times. V is TRBV11-2 and J is TRBJ2-7; perhaps TRBD2 as D (6 bases). V was shortened by 3 bases and J by 4 bases, with 19 bases between the two germline ends. This CDR3 is built from 16 residues. Germline V gene lookup returns CDR1 SGHAT and CDR2 FQNNGV. The CDR3 DNA is TGTGCCAGCAGCTTCTCCGCCGGGAGCCCTCTTTACGAGCAGTACTTC. Translated, it gives CASSFSAGSPLYEQYF.

This chain uses TRBV4-3 with TRBJ1-4; D gene unclear. Germline CDR1 LGHNA, CDR2 YSLEER. The CDR3 runs to 13 residues. Trimming took 4 bases from V and 8 from J, leaving 11 bases between them. The CDR3 reads CASSREDTEKLFF. CDR3 DNA: TGCGCCAGCAGCCGAGAAGACACCGAAAAACTGTTTTTT.

V usage is TRBV6-5 and J usage is TRBJ2-7, with 9 nucleotides matching TRBD1. The CDR3 extends over 13 amino acids. V lost 6 bases to trimming and J lost 6 bases; unmatched junction nucleotides: 6. Germline values: CDR1 MNHEY, CDR2 SVGAGI. CDR3 bases: TGTGCCAGCAGCCAAGGGACAGGGATCGAGCAGTACTTC. It is translated as CASSQGTGIEQYF.

The chain carries TRBV5-6 and TRBJ2-7; D may correspond to TRBD1 or TRBD2 (7 bases each). Trimming stripped 6 bases from V and 7 bases from J, with 20 bases between. In germline, CDR1 is SGHDT, CDR2 YYEEEE. This CDR3 has 14 amino acids. The CDR3: CASNKGGGPWEQYF. The CDR3 nucleotides read TGTGCCAGCAACAAGGGAGGGGGCCCCTGGGAGCAGTACTTC.

The V gene is TRBV19, the J gene TRBJ2-1, with D maybe TRBD2 (6 bases). The CDR3 has 15 amino acids. Germline V CDR1 and CDR2: LNHDA, SQIVND (reference sequence). Trimming took off 2 bases at V and 8 bases at J, with 16 bases between the two ends. CDR3 protein: CASSIFPGSRYEQFF. Written as DNA, the CDR3 is TGTGCCAGTAGTATATTCCCCGGGAGTAGGTATGAGCAGTTCTTC.

The chain uses TRBV27 and TRBJ1-2; D call uncertain. The CDR3 contains 13 residues. V lost 4 bases, J lost 8 bases, and 14 bases lay in between. Germline loops: CDR1 MNHEY, CDR2 SMNVEV (reference sequence). The CDR3 is CASSSLTPGGYTF. The CDR3 DNA sequence: TGTGCCAGCAGTTCCCTGACACCGGGAGGCTACACCTTC.

This clone came up once. This chain joins TRBV15 and TRBJ2-7; 7 bases are shared with TRBD2. V was pared by 0 bases and J by 6 bases, with 8 bases of the junction left unmatched. Germline V lookup: CDR1 LNHNV, CDR2 YYDKDF (reference sequence). The CDR3 consists of 15 residues. CDR3: CATSRDLAPGGEQYF. CDR3 sequence (DNA): TGTGCCACCAGCAGAGATCTGGCCCCGGGGGGCGAGCAGTACTTC.